This passage covers 21 T cell receptor beta chains from one sample sequenced in a study of CD8+CD57+ T cells in acquired aplastic anemia. TCR beta VDJ and CDR3 were profiled, and genomic DNA was the template. From the reads, TCRdb called clonotypes with MiXCR, one entry per CDR3 protein. The sample consists of approximately 150,000 distinct CDR3 sequences, around half of them appearing once. Selection for sequencing was limited to patients who had shown CD8+CD57+ cell expansion by flow cytometry. Sequencing input: sorted CD4+, CD8+, or CD8+CD57+ T cells (not recorded which) from PBMCs. The receptors shown here come from a human donor with aplastic anemia.

As to this clonotype: This could be a read error, since a much larger clone is one nucleotide away. Without the conserved terminal phenylalanine or tryptophan, this CDR3 likely stems from a read error. The chain carries TRBV3-1 and TRBJ2-1; D is unclear. This CDR3 region has 11 residues. The germline V gene encodes CDR1 LGHDT and CDR2 YNNKEL (reference sequence). The V end lost 3 bases, the J end lost 7 bases, and 4 bases lay between the germline ends. In nucleotides, the CDR3 is TGTGCCAGCAGCCAGCAGAATGAGCAGTTCCTC. Protein: CASSQQNEQFL.

About this clonotype itself: A much larger clonotype is one base distant, so this may be a read error. J is TRBJ2-5 and V is TRBV12-3 or TRBV12-4, with D perhaps TRBD2 (5 bases). This CDR3 is 15 amino acids long. V was pared by 0 bases and J by 3 bases, with 11 bases between. The CDR3 region has the DNA TGTGCCAGCAGTTTAGCTGGCGGGTCTAAAGAGACCCAGTACTTC. Amino acids: CASSLAGGSKETQYF.

This clonotype was picked up many times. V and J are TRBV7-2 and TRBJ2-1; possibly TRBD2 for D (6 bases). This CDR3 region has 16 residues. Germline lookup yields CDR1 SGHTA and CDR2 FQGNSA. Trimming pared 1 base from V and 6 bases from J, leaving 16 bases between. The CDR3 DNA reads TGTGCCAGCAGCTTAGGCGCCGGGAGAGTCGGCAATGAGCAGTTCTTC. Its protein product is CASSLGAGRVGNEQFF. Supplemented by reference TRBV7-2 and TRBJ2-1, the full variable domain reads GAGVSQSPSNKVTEKGKDVELRCDPISGHTALYWYRQSLGQGLEFLIYFQGNSAPDKSGLPSDRFSAERTGGSVSTLTIQRTQQEDSAVYLCASSLGAGRVGNEQFFGPGTRLTVL.

The chain recombines TRBV19 with TRBJ1-2, with D unresolved. Germline CDR1 LNHDA, CDR2 SQIVND (reference sequence). The CDR3 extends over 16 amino acids. V was clipped by 7 bases and J by 2 bases, with 20 bases between them. CDR3 in DNA: TGTGCCAGTACCGAAGGCCTTAACAGCGCCAACTATGGCTACACCTTC. Protein sequence: CASTEGLNSANYGYTF.

This clonotype has a handful of counts. The chain uses TRBV5-4 and TRBJ1-1; D perhaps matches TRBD1 (6 bases). Germline V CDR1 and CDR2: SGHNT, YYREEE (reference sequence). V was cut by 2 bases and J by 6 bases, with 14 bases left in between. The CDR3 is made up of 14 amino acids. DNA for the CDR3: TGTGCCAGCAGCTTAGGGACATGGAATGCTGAAGCTTTCTTT. Translation gives CASSLGTWNAEAFF.

This rearrangement joins TRBV6-2 or TRBV6-3 to TRBJ2-2, with D possibly being TRBD2 (7 bases). V lost 11 bases and J lost 10, with 20 bases in between. This CDR3 has 13 amino acids. The germline CDR1 and CDR2 sequences are MNHEY and SVGEGT. The CDR3 DNA sequence: TGTGCCGCCACCAGTGGGGGGGCCAAGGAGCTGTTTTTT. Protein product: CAATSGGAKELFF.

This chain connects TRBV19 to TRBJ1-4; 10 bases map to TRBD1. The CDR3 has 14 residues. The V gene's germline CDR1 is LNHDA and CDR2 SQIVND (reference sequence). J gave up 7 bases and V 6 bases, and 5 bases lay outside the gene matches. DNA for the CDR3: TGTGCCAGTAGCGAGGGACAGGGGTTTGAAAAACTGTTTTTT. Its translation is CASSEGQGFEKLFF. The full variable domain, completed using reference TRBV19 and TRBJ1-4, is DGGITQSPKYLFRKEGQNVTLSCEQNLNHDAMYWYRQDPGQGLRLIYYSQIVNDFQKGDIAEGYSVSREKKESFPLTVTSAQKNPTAFYLCASSEGQGFEKLFFGSGTQLSVL.

The chain links TRBV15 to TRBJ2-5, with 9 bases lining up with TRBD1. This CDR3 has 14 residues. From germline, CDR1 is LNHNV and CDR2 YYDKDF (reference sequence). Trimming cost V 4 bases and J 4 bases; bases outside gene matches: 4. CDR3 loop: CATSNPGQGETQYF. CDR3 nucleotide sequence: TGTGCCACCAGCAATCCGGGACAGGGAGAGACCCAGTACTTC.

The V gene is TRBV10-3, the J gene TRBJ1-5; D is possibly TRBD1 (5 bases). The CDR3 consists of 13 residues. The germline V gene encodes CDR1 ENHRY and CDR2 SYGVKD. Between the trimmed V and J ends, which lost 10 bases and 1 base, there was a span of 11 bases. The CDR3 reads CASRDKSNQPQHF. CDR3 nucleotide sequence: TGTGCCAGCAGGGATAAAAGCAATCAGCCCCAGCATTTT.

The chain links TRBV7-6 to TRBJ2-5; D gene unclear. CDR1 SGHVS and CDR2 FNYEAQ come from the germline V gene. The CDR3 length is 12 residues. V was trimmed by 2 bases and J by 7 bases, leaving 8 bases between them. The CDR3 is CASSLSLGTQYF. CDR3 bases: TGTGCCAGCAGCTTAAGTCTGGGGACCCAGTACTTC.

The chain couples TRBV12-3 or TRBV12-4 to TRBJ2-5; 9 nucleotides align to TRBD1. The CDR3 contains 14 residues. Germline trimming cut 8 bases from V and 5 bases from J; bases unmatched to any gene: 9. The CDR3 DNA reads TGTGCCAGCCACAAGACAGGGGGGCATGAGACCCAGTACTTC. Translated: CASHKTGGHETQYF.

V is TRBV7-6 and J is TRBJ1-6; D perhaps matches TRBD1 (5 bases). There are 15 residues in the CDR3. V was shortened by 1 base and J by 7 bases, with 11 bases between the two germline ends. CDR1 and CDR2 from the germline V gene are SGHVS and FNYEAQ. The CDR3 nucleotides read TGTGCCAGCAGCTTAGGAGGGGACCGAAATTCACCCCTCCACTTT. Translated: CASSLGGDRNSPLHF.

J is TRBJ1-5 and V is TRBV7-2, with D uncertain. This CDR3 region has 13 residues. Germline CDR1 reads SGHTA; CDR2 reads FQGNSA. The germline V and J ends were trimmed by 7 bases and 4 bases, with 11 bases remaining between them. CDR3: CASTQTGNQPQHF. For the CDR3, the DNA is TGTGCCAGCACCCAAACGGGGAATCAGCCCCAGCATTTT.

This clonotype was seen repeatedly, ten times or more. The J gene is TRBJ1-4, the V gene TRBV3-1; 9 positions agree with TRBD1. The CDR3 loop spans 14 amino acids. Looked up from germline, CDR1 is LGHDT and CDR2 is YNNKEL (reference sequence). Trimming took 1 base from V and 7 from J; bases not matched to a gene: 1. The CDR3 is CASSQGDRAEKLFF. In DNA, the CDR3 is TGTGCCAGCAGCCAAGGGGACAGGGCTGAAAAACTGTTTTTT.

In its sample, this clonotype was seen many times. The chain couples TRBV7-9 to TRBJ1-2, with a weak D call TRBD1 (5 bases). CDR3 length equals 12 residues. Trimming stripped 4 bases from V and 3 bases from J, with 6 bases between. CDR1 is SEHNR and CDR2 is FQNEAQ in the germline V gene (reference sequence). CDR3 sequence (DNA): TGTGCCAGCAGCTCGGGGGACTATGGCTACACCTTC. It translates to CASSSGDYGYTF.

The chain uses TRBV2 and TRBJ2-5, with 7 bases lining up with TRBD1. Losses at the gene ends were 6 bases for V and 5 bases for J; bases not matched to a gene: 12. CDR1 and CDR2 (germline): SNHLY, FYNNEI. The CDR3 spans 15 residues. CDR3 sequence: CASRPGQVILETQYF. The CDR3 bases are TGTGCCAGCAGGCCCGGACAGGTAATATTGGAGACCCAGTACTTC.

This clonotype appeared a single time. This may arise from a read error, as a much more abundant clone is one base away. V is TRBV12-3 or TRBV12-4 and J is TRBJ2-5; D gene unclear. This CDR3 is 11 amino acids long. The CDR3 DNA reads TGTGCCGGCAGTTTACCGCCTGGCCAGTACTTC. Translation gives CAGSLPPGQYF.

The chain is built from TRBV5-1 and TRBJ2-5, with TRBD1 matching over 9 bases. Per germline, CDR1 SGHRS and CDR2 YFSETQ. The V gene end was trimmed by 7 bases and the J gene end by 5 bases; junction bases not matched to a gene: 12. CDR3 size: 15 residues. CDR3 in amino acids: CASGAGTGIRETQYF. CDR3 bases: TGCGCCAGCGGGGCGGGGACAGGGATCCGGGAGACCCAGTACTTC.

This chain uses TRBV29-1 with TRBJ1-3; D perhaps matches TRBD1 (6 bases). The germline gives CDR1 SQVTM, CDR2 ANQGSEA. CDR3 length equals 14 residues. Trimming pared 8 bases from V and 3 bases from J, leaving 17 bases between. DNA for the CDR3: TGCAGCTTAAGAATCGGCAGGGGTGGAAACACCATATATTTT. Amino acid sequence: CSLRIGRGGNTIYF.

Within the sample, this clonotype is medium-sized. As DNA, the CDR3 is TGCGCCAGCAGTCCAGCGGGAGGGTACGAGCAGTACGTC. It yields the protein CASSPAGGYEQYV. The V call is TRBV10-2, the J call TRBJ2-7; 10 nucleotides line up with TRBD2. The CDR3 totals 13 residues. The junction had 2 bases not matched to a gene; V was cut back by 5 bases and J by 4 bases. CDR1 is WSHSY, CDR2 SAAADI, per germline.

This clonotype showed up many times. The CDR3 here is CASSLEVRAGTDTQYF. The CDR3 DNA reads TGTGCCAGCAGTTTGGAAGTCCGCGCTGGGACAGATACGCAGTATTTT. The chain combines TRBV6-2 or TRBV6-3 with TRBJ2-3; no definite D call. The CDR3 extends over 16 amino acids. V lost 4 bases to trimming and J lost 3 bases, with 17 bases between them. Germline V gene data show CDR1 as MNHEY and CDR2 as SVGEGT.